This T cell receptor (beta chain) derives from a study of T cell clones after liver transplantation. Study-wide context: Immunosuppression withdrawal was tried within 2 years after liver transplantation in this trial.

V lost 4 bases, J lost 5 bases, and 4 bases stayed unmatched. Germline loops: CDR1 SGHTA, CDR2 FQGTGA. CDR3 size: 16 residues. The table came from immunoSEQ multiplex PCR; TCRdb's copy has only in-frame clones and leaves some out. The sample has over 90,000 clones, about 86% seen once. This clone was picked up a small number of times. Sequences were derived from CD4+ T cells from blood, sampled approximately 50 months after liver transplant. The sequence came from a human patient who received a liver transplant. Some T cells may arise from the graft donor. The chain joins TRBV7-3 to TRBJ2-2, with 13 bases identical to TRBD2. CDR3 sequence: CASSSRLAGGTGELFF. Here the CDR3 DNA reads TGTGCCAGCAGCTCCCGACTAGCGGGAGGAACCGGGGAGCTGTTTTTT.